This TCR beta chain is from a study of T-cell reconstitution after alpha-beta-depleted transplantation in children. The CDR3 is 13 amino acids. CDR1 and CDR2 from the germline V gene are SQVTM and ANQGSEA. The V and J ends lost 3 bases and 4 bases respectively, with 11 bases between them. Unique molecular identifiers were built into the TCRbeta library. TCRdb re-derived calls from the PCR reads in MiXCR, one entry per CDR3 protein. The data show about 980,000 distinct CDR3 sequences, with around 30% seen just once and approximately 30% held by the top ten. The chain uses TRBV29-1 and TRBJ2-3; D is possibly TRBD2 (6 bases). The clonotype was recovered from a boy younger than two who had a stem cell transplant for SCID, so the T cells may come from the graft donor. Material: PBMCs, mostly from graft donor cells, obtained 360 days after TCRalphabeta/CD19-depleted stem cell transplant. CDR3 in DNA: TGCAGCGTTGACGGGCGGGGTTCAGATACGCAGTATTTT. Translating it yields CSVDGRGSDTQYF.